This TCR beta chain was obtained from a study of cytomegalovirus exposure and HLA in healthy donors. Germline V gene data show CDR1 as SQVTM and CDR2 as ANQGSEA. Trimming cost V 2 bases and J 3 bases; bases outside gene matches: 3. This CDR3 has 13 residues. Some clones are missing from TCRdb's copy, which holds only in-frame ones; the method was immunoSEQ multiplex PCR. The sample has approximately 90,000 clones; 90% to 95% are singletons. This receptor was taken from a woman in her twenties or thirties in good health and CMV-seropositive. The chain joins TRBV29-1 to TRBJ1-2, with 7 bases aligning to TRBD1. Source material: PBMCs. Here the CDR3 reads CSVELTGYYGYTF. The CDR3 DNA is TGCAGCGTTGAACTGACAGGGTACTATGGCTACACCTTC. Full variable domain (rest looked up from reference TRBV29-1 and TRBJ1-2): SAVISQKPSRDICQRGTSLTIQCQVDSQVTMMFWYRQQPGQSLTLIATANQGSEATYESGFVIDKFPISRPNLTFSTLTVSNMSPEDSSIYLCSVELTGYYGYTFGSGTRLTVV.